A single sample gave rise to the 8 T cell receptor beta chains below, sequenced in a study of cytomegalovirus exposure and HLA in healthy donors. The study ran its PCR with 60 Vbeta and 13 Jbeta primers. Some clones are missing from TCRdb's copy, which holds only in-frame ones; the method was immunoSEQ multiplex PCR. The sample records approximately 240,000 clones, around 80% being singletons. The material sequenced was PBMCs. Every receptor here comes from a woman between 55 and 75 years old in good health and CMV-seropositive.

V gene TRBV2 combines with J gene TRBJ1-2, with D tentatively TRBD1 (5 bases). The CDR3 totals 14 residues. The V gene's germline CDR1 is SNHLY and CDR2 FYNNEI. V lost 4 bases and J 8 bases, leaving 17 bases between the germline ends. The CDR3 DNA sequence: TGTGCCAGCAGTGTTCTCCCCGGACATGGAGGCTACACCTTC. Translation: CASSVLPGHGGYTF.

This sequence joins TRBV21-1 and TRBJ1-1; TRBD1 was called by the table and not checked on the DNA. TRBV21-1 is listed as a pseudogene. The CDR3 is 18 residues long. CDR3 nucleotide sequence: TGTGCCAGCAGCAATTCAGACAGGGTGATCGGCGAGGGCACTGAAGCTTTCTTT. It codes for CASSNSDRVIGEGTEAFF.

This chain joins TRBV9 and TRBJ1-1; TRBD1 aligns across 9 bases. Germline CDR1 reads SGDLS; CDR2 reads YYNGEE. V lost 4 bases to trimming and J lost 7 bases; unmatched junction nucleotides: 14. This CDR3 spans 16 amino acids. The CDR3 nucleotides are TGTGCCAGCAGCCCTGGAGCACCGGGACAGGGACTTGAAGCTTTCTTT. It is translated as CASSPGAPGQGLEAFF.

V gene TRBV6-5 combines with J gene TRBJ1-1, with D perhaps matching TRBD1 (6 bases). The CDR3 sequence is 14 residues long. Germline V gene data show CDR1 as MNHEY and CDR2 as SVGAGI. V was shortened by 4 bases and J by 0 bases, with 9 bases between the two germline ends. As DNA, the CDR3 is TGTGCCAGCAGTTGGACAGACATGAACACTGAAGCTTTCTTT. As protein: CASSWTDMNTEAFF.

The chain links TRBV7-2 to TRBJ2-1, with D possibly matching TRBD1 (5 bases). The CDR3 runs 15 residues. The V gene's germline CDR1 is SGHTA and CDR2 FQGNSA. V lost 5 bases, J lost 4 bases, and 15 bases lay in between. CDR3 coding DNA: TGTGCCAGCAGCCGACCTGGGGCTCAGTACAATGAGCAGTTCTTC. Translated, it gives CASSRPGAQYNEQFF.

This clone appeared a few times. The rearrangement joins TRBV5-1 to TRBJ1-5; the match to TRBD1 covers 11 bases. The CDR3 extends over 15 amino acids. Germline-derived CDR1 and CDR2 are SGHRS and YFSETQ. Trimming removed 3 bases from V and 3 bases from J; junction bases left unmatched: 2. The CDR3 here is CASSSGQGDNQPQHF. Here the CDR3 DNA reads TGCGCCAGCAGCTCGGGACAGGGGGACAATCAGCCCCAGCATTTT.

CDR3 bases: TGTGCCAGCAGCGTCGACATTGGTGAGACCCAGTACTTC. This codes for CASSVDIGETQYF. The rearrangement uses TRBV5-6 and TRBJ2-5; D is unresolved. V was shortened by 4 bases and J by 5 bases, with 12 bases between the two germline ends. Per germline, CDR1 SGHDT and CDR2 YYEEEE. CDR3 length: 13 residues.

This CDR3 reads CASSLGQVTEAFF. CDR3 bases: TGTGCCAGCAGCTTGGGACAGGTTACTGAAGCTTTCTTT. This chain connects TRBV7-6 to TRBJ1-1; 8 bases are a match to TRBD1. This CDR3 contains 13 residues. The germline gives CDR1 SGHVS, CDR2 FNYEAQ. The V segment lost 3 bases and the J segment 5 bases; nucleotides outside the gene matches: 2.